This TCR beta chain originates from a study of blood T cell repertoires in COVID-19. In the study overall: From T cells, B-cell-depleted T cells, or PBMCs came the material, which was cDNA or gDNA.

V was shortened by 1 base and J by 4 bases, with 16 bases between the two germline ends. CDR3 length: 16 amino acids. The germline V gene has CDR1 LGHNA and CDR2 YSLEER. TCRdb's copy holds only in-frame clones and misses some; the assay was immunoSEQ multiplex PCR. The repertoire consists of about 270,000 clones, with 86% occurring once and the leading ten covering over 2.5%. This clonotype was sampled from a woman aged 18 to 35 who had recovered from COVID-19. Sequenced: PBMCs or T cells enriched from blood (not recorded which). The chain combines TRBV4-3 with TRBJ1-2; D not resolved. In nucleotides, the CDR3 is TGCGCCAGCAGCCAAGCTATCGGCACAGCCTCCTATGGCTACACCTTC. Its protein product is CASSQAIGTASYGYTF.